The 22 T cell receptor beta chains given below trace back to one sample, sequenced in a study of blood T cells in healthy people across ages. A second roughly 6 to 12 cycle PCR used barcoded and J-beta primers. In TCRdb, the 5' RACE reads were re-called with MiXCR into one record per CDR3 protein. The sample contains some 1.4 million distinct CDR3 sequences, roughly 40% of which appear only once. The specimen sequenced was blood. The receptors come from a woman under 30 in good health.

The chain carries TRBV10-3 and TRBJ2-1; 9 bases map to TRBD2. This CDR3 is 15 amino acids long. J gave up 9 bases and V 9 bases, and 15 bases lay outside the gene matches. CDR1 and CDR2 from the germline V gene are ENHRY and SYGVKD. The CDR3 region has the DNA TGTGCCATAGCCACCAGCGGTAGCGGGAGCCCTGAGCAGTTCTTC. It is translated as CAIATSGSGSPEQFF.

V is TRBV27 and J is TRBJ2-3; TRBD2 aligns across 15 bases. V shed 4 bases and J 5 bases; nucleotides not matched to a gene: 16. Germline values: CDR1 MNHEY, CDR2 SMNVEV (reference sequence). CDR3 length: 20 amino acids. The chain's CDR3 is CASSYIGLAGGPRSEDTQYF. The CDR3 region has the DNA TGTGCCAGCAGTTACATCGGACTAGCGGGGGGGCCTCGGTCGGAAGATACGCAGTATTTT.

This clonotype was recorded at least ten times. The genes are TRBV12-3 or TRBV12-4 and TRBJ2-3; no clear D gene. This CDR3 comprises 12 residues. The V end lost 7 bases, the J end lost 1 base, and 6 bases lay between the germline ends. The CDR3 bases are TGTGCCAGCAACCTCCGCACAGATACGCAGTATTTT. Translation gives CASNLRTDTQYF.

This clonotype was recorded once. One end of the junction varies from germline; a read error may be responsible. V gene TRBV6-1 combines with J gene TRBJ2-2, with 8 nucleotides matching TRBD1. This CDR3 comprises 18 residues. Germline CDR1 and CDR2: MNHNS and SASEGT. This CDR3 reads CASGARQGRGLNTRELFF. In nucleotides, the CDR3 is TGTGCCAGCGGTGCAAGACAGGGGCGAGGGCTGAACACCAGGGAGCTGTTTTTT.

This sequence joins TRBV19 and TRBJ1-5; D gene uncertain. Germline-derived CDR1 and CDR2 are LNHDA and SQIVND (reference sequence). Trimming shortened V by 8 bases and J by 0 bases, and 11 bases separated the two germline ends. This CDR3 has 14 residues. DNA of the CDR3: TGTGCCAGTTGGGTTGGAGATAGCAATCAGCCCCAGCATTTT. Translation: CASWVGDSNQPQHF.

The rearrangement uses TRBV2 and TRBJ2-1, with TRBD2 matching 7 bases. From germline, CDR1 is SNHLY and CDR2 FYNNEI. V gave up 1 base and J gave up 6 bases; unmatched junction bases: 12. The CDR3 length is 17 residues. The CDR3 reads CASSEVAGELAGNEQFF. The CDR3 coding sequence is TGTGCCAGCAGTGAAGTGGCGGGAGAGCTTGCGGGCAATGAGCAGTTCTTC.

About this clonotype: This may be a read error: a much more frequent sequence differs by one nucleotide. The chain carries TRBV4-1 and TRBJ2-1; 10 bases map to TRBD2. CDR3 length: 20 amino acids. V shed 0 bases and J 6 bases; nucleotides not matched to a gene: 17. Germline loops: CDR1 MGHRA, CDR2 YSYEKL. The CDR3 DNA reads TGCGCCAGCAGCCAAGATCTTGTACTAGCGGGATCAAATCCCTGCAATGAGCAGTTCTTC. This sequence encodes CASSQDLVLAGSNPCNEQFF.

This clonotype occurred many times. This chain connects TRBV6-6 to TRBJ2-1, with unresolved D. Trimming took 4 bases from V and 4 from J, leaving 5 bases between them. The CDR3 has 12 amino acids. Per germline, CDR1 MNHNY and CDR2 SVGAGI (reference sequence). This CDR3 is CASSSYYNEQFF. The CDR3 DNA follows: TGTGCCAGCAGTTCCTATTACAATGAGCAGTTCTTC.

This clonotype appeared a few times. This sequence joins TRBV3-1 and TRBJ2-7; D possibly matches TRBD1 or TRBD2 (5 bases each). The germline V and J ends were trimmed by 0 bases and 7 bases, with 10 bases remaining between them. The CDR3 extends over 13 amino acids. Germline V gene sequence: CDR1 LGHDT, CDR2 YNNKEL (reference sequence). CDR3 DNA sequence: TGTGCCAGCAGCCAAGACGGGGCAGCTGAGCAGTACTTC. Residues: CASSQDGAAEQYF.

This clonotype came up a few times. This sequence joins TRBV4-1 and TRBJ2-7; 10 nucleotides agree with TRBD1. Germline CDR1 MGHRA, CDR2 YSYEKL. This CDR3 spans 18 amino acids. The ends lost 0 bases at V and 3 bases at J; junction bases unmatched: 11. The CDR3 region is CASSQDRDRGPNFYEQYF. In DNA form, the CDR3 reads TGCGCCAGCAGCCAAGATCGGGACAGGGGTCCTAACTTCTACGAGCAGTACTTC.

In its sample, this clonotype was seen many times. The chain employs TRBV27 and TRBJ1-2; D unresolved. Germline CDR1 MNHEY, CDR2 SMNVEV (reference sequence). Trimming took off 0 bases at V and 2 bases at J, with 7 bases between the two ends. The CDR3 is made up of 14 amino acids. The CDR3 coding sequence is TGTGCCAGCAGTTTATCTGCTGGGAACTATGGCTACACCTTC. Its translation is CASSLSAGNYGYTF.

On this clonotype itself: Germline and junction disagree at one end, which may indicate a read error. This chain links TRBV4-2 with TRBJ2-2, with D possibly being TRBD1 or TRBD2 (5 bases each). The CDR3 is 14 amino acids. CDR1 and CDR2 from the germline V gene are LGHNA and YNFKEQ. The CDR3 loop is CASGQETRGGELFF. The DNA of the CDR3 is TGTGCCAGCGGCCAAGAAACTAGGGGCGGGGAGCTGTTTTTT.

The chain links TRBV3-1 to TRBJ2-5, with TRBD2 matching over 8 bases. Looked up from germline, CDR1 is LGHDT and CDR2 is YNNKEL (reference sequence). This CDR3 spans 16 amino acids. V lost 0 bases and J lost 0; bases outside the gene matches: 3. The CDR3 sequence is CASSQEGRGDQETQYF. In nucleotides, the CDR3 is TGTGCCAGCAGCCAAGAAGGGCGGGGGGACCAAGAGACCCAGTACTTC.

This chain joins TRBV29-1 and TRBJ2-1; 10 bases are a match to TRBD1. With 3 bases clipped from V and 7 bases from J, the junction kept 3 bases outside the gene matches. The germline CDR1 and CDR2 sequences are SQVTM and ANQGSEA. The CDR3 extends over 13 amino acids. The CDR3 is CSVETGGVNEQFF. The CDR3 DNA follows: TGCAGCGTTGAGACAGGGGGCGTAAATGAGCAGTTCTTC.

Points on this clonotype: This may be a read error, as it is one base from a much larger clone. The chain is built from TRBV13 and TRBJ2-7; unclear D gene. CDR1 PRHDT and CDR2 FYEKMQ come from the germline V gene (reference sequence). The CDR3 runs 13 residues. Here the CDR3 DNA reads TGTGCCGGCAGCCCCTACAGCTCCTACGAGCAGTACTTC. It specifies CAGSPYSSYEQYF.

The V gene is TRBV4-2, the J gene TRBJ2-3, with 12 bases lining up with TRBD1. V gave up 4 bases and J gave up 8 bases; unmatched junction bases: 7. This CDR3 is 15 amino acids long. Germline CDR1 and CDR2: LGHNA and YNFKEQ. The CDR3: CASSRGTGGEGTQYF. The CDR3 bases are TGTGCCAGCAGCCGAGGGACAGGGGGCGAGGGTACGCAGTATTTT.

CDR3: CASSPSGGREPQHF. The CDR3 coding sequence is TGTGCCAGCAGCCCATCAGGGGGCCGGGAGCCCCAGCATTTT. The rearrangement joins TRBV9 to TRBJ1-5; 8 bases line up with TRBD1. J was trimmed by 8 bases and V by 4 bases; bases with no gene match: 8. There are 14 residues in the CDR3. Germline lookup yields CDR1 SGDLS and CDR2 YYNGEE.

The gene calls are TRBV29-1 and TRBJ2-1; D is tentatively TRBD1 or TRBD2 (6 bases each). Trimming removed 5 bases at V and 10 bases at J, with 18 bases between. The germline gives CDR1 SQVTM, CDR2 ANQGSEA. The CDR3 totals 13 residues. The DNA of the CDR3 is TGCAGCGTTTCTAACGGGGGCGAGTTGGAGCAGTTCTTC. This translates into CSVSNGGELEQFF.

This clonotype showed up just once. The chain joins TRBV6-6 to TRBJ2-5; no reliable D call. The CDR3 loop spans 15 amino acids. CDR1 and CDR2 from the germline V gene are MNHNY and SVGAGI (reference sequence). Trimming removed 4 bases at V and 11 bases at J, with 23 bases between. In DNA, the CDR3 is TGTGCCAGCAGTTTCACCGGGCCTCAGGCCAATGAGCAGTACTTC. Translating gives CASSFTGPQANEQYF.

This clonotype has only a few counts. V and J are TRBV11-2 and TRBJ2-7; 7 nucleotides match TRBD2. Trimming at V came to 2 bases and at J to 3 bases, leaving 13 bases not matched to a gene. CDR1 is SGHAT and CDR2 is FQNNGV in the germline V gene. The CDR3 has 17 amino acids. CDR3 bases: TGTGCCAGCAGCTTACTGGGGTGGGCTAGCGGAGACTACGAGCAGTACTTC. Translation gives CASSLLGWASGDYEQYF.

The chain carries TRBV2 and TRBJ2-2, with D possibly TRBD1 on 5 matching bases. The CDR3 contains 15 residues. In germline, CDR1 is SNHLY, CDR2 FYNNEI. V dropped 3 bases and J dropped 0 bases, with 8 bases sitting between them. As DNA, the CDR3 is TGTGCCAGCAGTGAGGTGGGGCCGAACACCGGGGAGCTGTTTTTT. Protein product: CASSEVGPNTGELFF.

V gene TRBV6-1 combines with J gene TRBJ2-6; tentative D call: TRBD2 (6 bases). Germline assignment: CDR1 MNHNS and CDR2 SASEGT. Between the trimmed V and J ends, which lost 5 bases and 0 bases, there was a span of 14 bases. The CDR3 has 17 amino acids. CDR3 sequence reads: CASSTLGGHSGANVLTF. CDR3 sequence (DNA): TGTGCCAGCAGTACCCTCGGAGGGCACTCTGGGGCCAACGTCCTGACTTTC.